Listed below are T cell receptor beta chains from one sample, sequenced in a study of T cell responses to AZD1222 COVID-19 vaccine. Measured with immunoSEQ multiplex PCR; TCRdb has only the in-frame clones, and not every one. The data show about 140,000 clones, more than 70% seen once. The sample here was peripheral blood, taken 28 days after the second AZD1222 dose. The receptors here all came from an adult who received the AZD1222 COVID-19 vaccine. Both conserved end residues are part of each CDR3. Each record gives: CDR3 protein, CDR3 DNA, V gene, D gene, clone size, J gene. A D gene is named only where the DNA matches it firmly. Part of the rows lack a size; the others show once, few, many or a class for expanded clones.

CASSLSGLPGETQYF | TGTGCCAGCAGTTTATCCGGGCTACCTGGGGAGACCCAGTACTTC | TRBV27 | . | . | TRBJ2-5
CASSPLKKVNTIYF | TGTGCCAGCAGTCCGTTGAAAAAGGTCAACACCATATATTTT | TRBV27 | . | . | TRBJ1-3
CASSLGTLQETQYF | TGTGCCAGCAGCTTAGGGACTTTGCAAGAGACCCAGTACTTC | TRBV11-1 | . | few | TRBJ2-5
CAWRKLLLGAGANVLTF | TGTGCCTGGAGGAAATTGTTATTGGGCGCTGGGGCCAACGTCCTGACTTTC | TRBV30 | . | . | TRBJ2-6
CASRWDRNTGELFF | TGTGCCAGCAGGTGGGACAGAAACACCGGGGAGCTGTTTTTT | TRBV2 | TRBD1 | . | TRBJ2-2
CASSAGRSQETQYF | TGCGCCAGCAGCGCGGGACGGAGCCAAGAGACCCAGTACTTC | TRBV10-1 | . | . | TRBJ2-5
CASSYWTEPVGELFF | TGTGCCAGCAGTTATTGGACAGAACCCGTCGGGGAGCTGTTTTTT | TRBV6-5 | . | . | TRBJ2-2
CASRIGQGDTQYF | TGTGCCAGCAGAATAGGACAGGGAGATACGCAGTATTTT | TRBV2 | TRBD1 | . | TRBJ2-3
CASSLTGKAAFF | TGTGCCAGCAGTTTAACAGGGAAGGCGGCTTTCTTT | TRBV28 | . | . | TRBJ1-1
CAWSVMRGYEQYF | TGTGCCTGGAGTGTAATGAGGGGCTACGAGCAGTACTTC | TRBV30 | . | few | TRBJ2-7
CASSVLPDRGGQPQHF | TGTGCCAGCAGTGTCCTTCCGGACAGGGGCGGGCAGCCCCAGCATTTT | TRBV6-1 | TRBD1 | . | TRBJ1-5
CASTRVEEQFF | TGTGCCAGCACACGGGTGGAAGAGCAGTTCTTC | TRBV2 | . | few | TRBJ2-1
CASTRGAENIQYF | TGTGCCAGCACGCGGGGGGCTGAAAACATTCAGTACTTC | TRBV28 | TRBD2 | . | TRBJ2-4
CASSLTGTSGAKETQYF | TGTGCCAGCAGCTTAACGGGGACTAGCGGTGCTAAAGAGACCCAGTACTTC | TRBV7-3 | TRBD2 | . | TRBJ2-5
CASTIGFGNEQFF | TGTGCCAGCACCATCGGGTTCGGGAATGAGCAGTTCTTC | TRBV5-4 | . | . | TRBJ2-1
CASSPEAGGVHTEAFF | TGTGCCAGCTCACCAGAGGCGGGTGGGGTGCACACTGAAGCTTTCTTT | TRBV18 | . | . | TRBJ1-1
CASTGSFF | TGTGCCAGTACAGGGTCTTTCTTT | TRBV7-5 | . | . | TRBJ1-1
CASSAGQGQYGYTF | TGTGCCAGCAGCGCCGGACAGGGCCAATATGGCTACACCTTC | TRBV28 | TRBD1 | . | TRBJ1-2
CASSPRDRGPGRRQPQHF | TGTGCCAGCAGCCCCCGGGACAGGGGGCCGGGAAGGCGTCAGCCCCAGCATTTT | TRBV7-8 | TRBD1 | . | TRBJ1-5
CASSSRETSGGTGELFF | TGCGCCAGCAGCTCGAGGGAGACTAGCGGGGGGACCGGGGAGCTGTTTTTT | TRBV5-1 | TRBD2 | . | TRBJ2-2
CASSVTGSGELFF | TGCGCCAGCAGCGTTACAGGGTCCGGGGAGCTGTTTTTT | TRBV5-1 | . | . | TRBJ2-2
CARIGLLTNEKLFF | TGTGCCAGGATTGGTTTGCTAACGAATGAAAAACTGTTTTTT | TRBV6-4 | . | . | TRBJ1-4
CASSQGWYGDQPQHF | TGTGCCAGCAGCCAAGGATGGTACGGTGATCAGCCCCAGCATTTT | TRBV4-2 | . | . | TRBJ1-5
CASSPGLQETQYF | TGTGCCAGCAGCCCGGGCTTACAAGAGACCCAGTACTTC | TRBV7-2 | . | . | TRBJ2-5
CASKRTGMLLNTIYF | TGTGCCAGCAAACGGACAGGGATGTTGCTAAACACCATATATTTT | TRBV2 | TRBD1 | . | TRBJ1-3
CASSIQPENEKLFF | TGTGCCAGTAGTATACAGCCTGAGAATGAAAAACTGTTTTTT | TRBV19 | . | . | TRBJ1-4
CASSPRGYGYTF | TGTGCCAGCAGCCCCAGGGGGTATGGCTACACCTTC | TRBV3-1/TRBV3-2 | TRBD1 | once | TRBJ1-2
CASSLFGQSINTGELFF | TGTGCCAGCAGTTTGTTCGGGCAGTCTATTAACACCGGGGAGCTGTTTTTT | TRBV27 | . | once | TRBJ2-2
CASNVQVRYEQYF | TGTGCCAGCAACGTACAGGTGAGGTACGAGCAGTACTTC | TRBV2 | . | . | TRBJ2-7
CASSSTRGQPQHF | TGTGCCAGCAGCTCCACGAGGGGTCAGCCCCAGCATTTT | TRBV7-3 | . | . | TRBJ1-5
CASSLGTDTNYGYTF | TGTGCCAGCAGCCTGGGGACAGATACTAACTATGGCTACACCTTC | TRBV11-2 | TRBD1 | medium-sized | TRBJ1-2
CASAPSVAVSGNTIYF | TGTGCCAGTGCCCCCTCTGTAGCCGTCTCTGGAAACACCATATATTTT | TRBV2 | . | . | TRBJ1-3
CASRQGTYGYTF | TGTGCCAGCAGACAGGGGACGTATGGCTACACCTTC | TRBV28 | TRBD1 | once | TRBJ1-2
CAWSEEHGVGETQYF | TGTGCCTGGAGTGAAGAGCACGGAGTGGGAGAGACCCAGTACTTC | TRBV30 | . | . | TRBJ2-5
CASSVAGGPNQPQHF | TGTGCCAGCAGTGTAGCAGGGGGTCCCAATCAGCCCCAGCATTTT | TRBV28 | TRBD1 | . | TRBJ1-5
CASSFGEGGLGGYTF | TGTGCCAGCAGTTTCGGGGAAGGAGGTTTAGGTGGCTACACCTTC | TRBV27 | . | . | TRBJ1-2
CASRGTGELFF | TGTGCCAGCAGGGGCACCGGGGAGCTGTTTTTT | TRBV2 | . | . | TRBJ2-2
CAWSVGRTGWNTGELFF | TGTGCCTGGAGTGTGGGCCGGACCGGGTGGAACACCGGGGAGCTGTTTTTT | TRBV30 | . | . | TRBJ2-2
CASSLVSPVTGELFF | TGTGCCAGCAGCTTAGTATCCCCAGTCACCGGGGAGCTGTTTTTT | TRBV7-2 | . | . | TRBJ2-2
CASSRGHEQYF | TGTGCCAGCAGCAGGGGCCACGAGCAGTACTTC | TRBV3-1/TRBV3-2 | . | . | TRBJ2-7
CASSLRPTGITDTQYF | TGTGCCAGCAGCTTACGTCCCACAGGGATCACAGATACGCAGTATTTT | TRBV7-3 | . | . | TRBJ2-3
CASSPPGTGALGYTF | TGTGCCAGCTCACCACCGGGGACAGGGGCTCTCGGCTACACCTTC | TRBV18 | TRBD1 | . | TRBJ1-2
CASSPGIAGRTYEQYF | TGTGCCAGCAGCCCAGGGATAGCGGGGAGGACCTACGAGCAGTACTTC | TRBV11-2 | TRBD2 | . | TRBJ2-7
CASSLDSSYGYTF | TGCGCCAGCAGCCTGGACAGTTCGTATGGCTACACCTTC | TRBV10-1 | . | . | TRBJ1-2
CASSPQGFAEAFF | TGTGCCAGCAGTCCTCAGGGTTTCGCTGAAGCTTTCTTT | TRBV12-3/TRBV12-4 | . | once | TRBJ1-1
CASEARQGSGELFF | TGTGCCAGTGAGGCGAGACAGGGGAGCGGGGAGCTGTTTTTT | TRBV19 | TRBD1 | . | TRBJ2-2
CASRGQGLEYQPQHF | TGTGCCAGCAGGGGACAGGGTTTAGAGTATCAGCCCCAGCATTTT | TRBV28 | TRBD1 | . | TRBJ1-5
CAITGDRAPSGANVLTF | TGTGCCATCACTGGAGACAGGGCCCCCTCTGGGGCCAACGTCCTGACTTTC | TRBV10-3 | TRBD1 | . | TRBJ2-6
CASSDQAGRGYTF | TGTGCCAGCAGTGATCAGGCAGGGAGAGGCTACACCTTC | TRBV6-1 | . | few | TRBJ1-2
CASSSTGNDGYTF | TGTGCCAGCAGTTCGACAGGGAATGATGGCTACACCTTC | TRBV6-6 | TRBD1 | . | TRBJ1-2
CASSIPVGPVLFF | TGTGCCAGTAGTATCCCCGTTGGACCGGTGCTGTTTTTT | TRBV19 | . | . | TRBJ1-4
CASSESSRRQGTTEAFF | TGCGCCAGCAGTGAGTCTTCGAGGAGACAGGGAACCACTGAAGCTTTCTTT | TRBV10-1 | TRBD1 | . | TRBJ1-1
CASSLSGTGRSPLHF | TGTGCCAGCAGTCTCTCAGGGACAGGACGTTCACCCCTCCACTTT | TRBV6-5 | TRBD1 | . | TRBJ1-6
CATKRWRGVAGELFF | TGTGCCACCAAACGTTGGCGGGGGGTGGCCGGGGAGCTGTTTTTT | TRBV24-1 | TRBD2 | . | TRBJ2-2
CASSSSGTMYQPQHF | TGTGCCAGCAGCTCCTCCGGGACTATGTATCAGCCCCAGCATTTT | TRBV9 | . | . | TRBJ1-5
CASSLGVVIDTQYF | TGTGCCAGCAGCTTAGGAGTCGTCATCGATACGCAGTATTTT | TRBV11-2 | . | . | TRBJ2-3
CASSQAGVNTQYF | TGTGCCAGCAGCCAAGCGGGAGTTAATACGCAGTATTTT | TRBV4-2 | . | . | TRBJ2-3